The rows below give T cell receptor beta chains drawn from one sample of a study of T-cell reconstitution after alpha-beta-depleted transplantation in children. TCRdb recomputed calls from the PCR reads with MiXCR, one row per CDR3 protein. Of a few hundred thousand distinct CDR3 sequences in the sample, roughly 7.8% were seen once. This material consisted of peripheral blood, taken 360 days after TCRalphabeta/CD19-depleted stem cell transplant. Receptors originate from a female patient aged 2-10 years who had a stem cell transplant for Fanconi anemia, so the T cells may come from the graft donor. Both conserved end residues are trimmed from each CDR3.

V gene,J gene,CDR3 protein
TRBV6-5,TRBJ2-2,ASSYILPLGGAGELF
TRBV27,TRBJ1-6,ASSPGGGANSPLH
TRBV18,TRBJ2-3,ASSPAERTDTQY
TRBV7-2,TRBJ2-3,ASSLGRVFSTDTQY
TRBV7-9,TRBJ2-1,ASSPWNEQF
TRBV5-1,TRBJ2-5,ASSLRPEQKETQY
TRBV11-2,TRBJ2-1,ASSRELEYNEQF
TRBV10-3,TRBJ2-3,AIRGQISTDTQY
TRBV2,TRBJ2-2,ASILGANTGELF
TRBV3-1,TRBJ2-7,ASSQETGGYEQY
TRBV28,TRBJ2-2,ASSPIPLFTNTGELF
TRBV12-3/TRBV12-4,TRBJ2-3,ASRGTPLDTQY
TRBV4-3,TRBJ2-1,ASSQNPKLAGGANEQF
TRBV5-1,TRBJ1-2,ASSLGGTGTTYGYT
TRBV3-1,TRBJ1-1,ASRKQGKNTEAF
TRBV20-1,TRBJ2-1,SVRPPTSGYNEQF
TRBV5-1,TRBJ2-7,ASSLDRGVPYEQY
TRBV5-1,TRBJ2-3,ASSLRTQGDTQY
TRBV5-1,TRBJ2-7,ASSFRQPNGGQY
TRBV20-1,TRBJ2-7,SAGQAYEQY
TRBV5-1,TRBJ2-7,ASSGTGDEQY
TRBV20-1,TRBJ2-7,SAPGQGVFEQY
TRBV20-1,TRBJ1-2,SASTGLDGYT
TRBV6-1,TRBJ1-1,ASRKGQGTEAF
TRBV20-1,TRBJ2-3,SARERGADTDTQY
TRBV4-2,TRBJ1-2,ASSQDVVAGAHGYT
TRBV2,TRBJ2-3,ASSPGLPITDTQY
TRBV15,TRBJ2-5,ATSRSGTGSQETQY
TRBV2,TRBJ1-3,ASSAYSGNTIY
TRBV6-1,TRBJ2-5,ASSEWVLRDRPN
TRBV20-1,TRBJ2-5,SARNQGVQGGGVGTQY
TRBV7-2,TRBJ2-2,ASSTRLAIGELF
TRBV27,TRBJ2-7,ASRRTTTGVVSSEQY
TRBV30,TRBJ2-3,AWSTGVSPDTQY
TRBV20-1,TRBJ2-3,SVLGTSGGRTSTDTQY
TRBV29-1,TRBJ1-4,SVVVDRGIHEKLF
TRBV20-1,TRBJ1-2,SAPPGQLNYGYT
TRBV25-1,TRBJ1-6,ASSALGQADNSPLH
TRBV7-2,TRBJ1-1,ASSSMGTNTEAF
TRBV20-1,TRBJ1-1,SASALRSEF
TRBV5-6,TRBJ1-1,ASSLLELGAF
TRBV7-9,TRBJ1-2,ASSAGTGGYGYT
TRBV5-1,TRBJ1-4,ASSSGQIGAVGLF
TRBV4-2,TRBJ2-6,ASSQDYSGANVLT
TRBV20-1,TRBJ2-1,SARVLENEQF
TRBV12-3/TRBV12-4,TRBJ2-7,ASTTEGGEQY
TRBV6-5,TRBJ2-6,ASSYGGSGANVLT
TRBV6-5,TRBJ2-7,ASSYVASYEQY
TRBV7-2,TRBJ2-1,ASSLGRGRDPYNEQF
TRBV27,TRBJ2-3,ASSLVDTDTQY
TRBV27,TRBJ2-1,ASSLRLAGTYNEQF
TRBV7-8,TRBJ1-1,ASSLDRAANTEAF